Following are 19 T cell receptor beta chains from one sample sequenced in a study of cytomegalovirus exposure and HLA in healthy donors. 13 Jbeta primers and 60 Vbeta primers were used for the PCR. The protocol was immunoSEQ multiplex PCR, while the TCRdb copy is restricted to in-frame clones and leaves out a portion. The sample has 35,000 to 45,000 clones; around 53% are singletons. Sequencing was done on a sample of PBMCs. Receptors originate from a man in his 60s in good health and CMV-seronegative.

V usage is TRBV4-2 and J usage is TRBJ2-1; D is unresolved. The CDR3 length is 15 residues. Trimming pared 0 bases from V and 4 bases from J, leaving 10 bases between. The germline V gene has CDR1 LGHNA and CDR2 YNFKEQ. In DNA, the CDR3 is TGTGCCAGCAGCCAAGATCTTACGGGTTACAATGAGCAGTTCTTC. Translated, it gives CASSQDLTGYNEQFF.

This clone was recorded a few times. The chain uses TRBV5-8 and TRBJ1-5; possible D gene TRBD1, 6 bases. The V end was cut by 0 bases, the J end by 4 bases, with 14 bases between. CDR1 and CDR2 from the germline V gene are SGHTS and YDEGEE. The CDR3 loop spans 16 amino acids. CDR3 DNA: TGTGCCAGCAGCTTGGAGGTTGGGGGCATGAATCAGCCCCAGCATTTT. Residues: CASSLEVGGMNQPQHF. The whole variable domain, remainder taken from reference TRBV5-8 and TRBJ1-5, is EAGVTQSPTHLIKTRGQQATLRCSPISGHTSVYWYQQALGLGLQFLLWYDEGEERNRGNFPPRFSGRQFPNYSSELNVNALELEDSALYLCASSLEVGGMNQPQHFGDGTRLSIL.

The chain has TRBV7-2 and TRBJ2-4; 7 bases agree with TRBD1. Germline V gene lookup returns CDR1 SGHTA and CDR2 FQGNSA. Trimming at V came to 5 bases and at J to 2 bases, leaving 6 bases not matched to a gene. The CDR3 has 15 residues. CDR3 nucleotide sequence: TGTGCCAGCAGCCTCCCGACAGGGTCCAAAAACATTCAGTACTTC. Translated, it gives CASSLPTGSKNIQYF.

The sample holds a few counts of this clone. The V gene is TRBV5-6, the J gene TRBJ1-1; TRBD1 matches 9 bases. The germline gives CDR1 SGHDT, CDR2 YYEEEE. The CDR3 runs 13 residues. V lost 3 bases and J lost 11; bases outside the gene matches: 8. Here the CDR3 DNA reads TGTGCCAGCAGCTCTACAGGGGGCTTAGCGGCTTTCTTT. Translated: CASSSTGGLAAFF.

The rearrangement uses TRBV27 and TRBJ1-5, with 11 nucleotides matching TRBD1. The junction had 1 base not matched to a gene; V was cut back by 4 bases and J by 5 bases. The germline V gene has CDR1 MNHEY and CDR2 SMNVEV (reference sequence). The CDR3 loop spans 14 amino acids. CDR3 in amino acids: CASSWTGGDQPQHF. CDR3 coding DNA: TGTGCCAGCAGTTGGACAGGGGGCGATCAGCCCCAGCATTTT.

There are a few counts of this clone. The rearrangement uses TRBV6-1 and TRBJ1-3, with D tentatively TRBD1 (6 bases). Trimming pared 2 bases from V and 4 bases from J, leaving 9 bases between. The CDR3 spans 14 residues. CDR1 and CDR2 from the germline V gene are MNHNS and SASEGT. The chain's CDR3 is CASSESGQGNTIYF. CDR3 in DNA: TGTGCCAGCAGTGAATCCGGACAGGGAAACACCATATATTTT.

This clone was seen a handful of times. The V gene is TRBV30, the J gene TRBJ1-5, with TRBD1 matching 8 bases. Trimming cost V 5 bases and J 7 bases; bases outside gene matches: 10. Germline-derived CDR1 and CDR2 are GTSNPN and SVGIG (reference sequence). The CDR3 sequence is 14 residues long. The CDR3, as DNA: TGTGCCTGGTCTAAACCAGGGGGCAGCCAGCCCCAGCATTTT. This codes for CAWSKPGGSQPQHF.

As DNA, the CDR3 is TGCGCCAGCAGCCAAGGGGGGACTAGCGGGAGAACAGATACGCAGTATTTT. Its translation is CASSQGGTSGRTDTQYF. V gene TRBV4-3 combines with J gene TRBJ2-3; the match to TRBD2 covers 14 bases. The CDR3 length is 17 residues. The junction had 3 bases not matched to a gene; V was cut back by 1 base and J by 3 bases. Germline CDR1 is LGHNA and CDR2 is YSLEER.

The chain employs TRBV14 and TRBJ2-7, with a tentative D call TRBD1 (6 bases). CDR3 length: 13 amino acids. The V end was cut by 8 bases, the J end by 7 bases, with 18 bases between. Germline V gives CDR1 SGHDN, CDR2 FVKESK. The CDR3 protein is CASGRTAPGEQYF. For the CDR3, the DNA is TGTGCCAGCGGACGGACAGCCCCGGGTGAGCAGTACTTC.

The chain recombines TRBV2 with TRBJ2-5, with D perhaps TRBD2 (5 bases). This CDR3 comprises 10 residues. Between the trimmed V and J ends, which lost 7 bases and 8 bases, there was a span of 8 bases. The germline CDR1 and CDR2 sequences are SNHLY and FYNNEI. The DNA of the CDR3 is TGTGCCAGCAATGGAGGTACCCAGTACTTC. It encodes CASNGGTQYF.

The chain has TRBV5-6 and TRBJ1-2, with unresolved D. CDR3 length equals 13 residues. Trimming took 0 bases from V and 2 from J, leaving 5 bases between them. The germline V gene encodes CDR1 SGHDT and CDR2 YYEEEE. For the CDR3, the DNA is TGTGCCAGCAGCTTGGGCCGGAACTATGGCTACACCTTC. This sequence encodes CASSLGRNYGYTF.

This clone was detected a few times. The chain uses TRBV5-1 and TRBJ1-4; 9 bases are a match to TRBD1. V lost 3 bases to trimming and J lost 3 bases; unmatched junction nucleotides: 3. The V gene's germline CDR1 is SGHRS and CDR2 YFSETQ. This CDR3 is 15 amino acids long. Written as DNA, the CDR3 is TGCGCCAGCAGCTGGGGACAGGGTGCTAATGAAAAACTGTTTTTT. It yields the protein CASSWGQGANEKLFF.

J is TRBJ2-3 and V is TRBV9; 7 positions agree with TRBD2. J was trimmed by 3 bases and V by 4 bases; bases with no gene match: 5. Germline V gene data show CDR1 as SGDLS and CDR2 as YYNGEE. The CDR3 is 14 residues long. The CDR3 nucleotides are TGTGCCAGCAGCCCAGGACTAGGTACAGATACGCAGTATTTT. The encoded protein is CASSPGLGTDTQYF.

The chain recombines TRBV7-8 with TRBJ2-2; tentative D call: TRBD1 (5 bases). The CDR3 contains 14 residues. Looked up from germline, CDR1 is SGHVS and CDR2 is FQNEAQ. Trimming shortened V by 0 bases and J by 7 bases, and 9 bases separated the two germline ends. This CDR3 is CASSLALGVGELFF. The CDR3 DNA reads TGTGCCAGCAGCTTAGCTCTAGGGGTCGGGGAGCTGTTTTTT.

This chain's CDR3 is CASRYSTGNYGYTF. The CDR3 DNA is TGTGCCAGCAGATATTCGACAGGGAACTATGGCTACACCTTC. This rearrangement joins TRBV27 to TRBJ1-2, with 7 bases lining up with TRBD1. The CDR3 consists of 14 residues. V was pared by 6 bases and J by 2 bases, with 6 bases of the junction left unmatched. Germline loops: CDR1 MNHEY, CDR2 SMNVEV (reference sequence).

The chain carries TRBV18 and TRBJ2-5; TRBD1 matches 9 bases. Germline loops: CDR1 KGHSH, CDR2 LQKENI. This CDR3 region has 16 residues. V shed 1 base, J shed 3 bases, and the junction held 6 bases outside the gene matches. CDR3 protein: CASSPLETGGKETQYF. The CDR3 region has the DNA TGTGCCAGCTCACCACTTGAGACAGGGGGGAAAGAGACCCAGTACTTC.

The J gene is TRBJ2-7, the V gene TRBV5-1, with D hard to call. Germline values: CDR1 SGHRS, CDR2 YFSETQ. V lost 0 bases and J 7 bases, leaving 14 bases between the germline ends. The CDR3 contains 14 residues. The CDR3 sequence is CASSLDPNLSEQYF. DNA of the CDR3: TGCGCCAGCAGCTTGGACCCTAACCTTTCGGAGCAGTACTTC. Together with reference TRBV5-1 and TRBJ2-7, the CDR3 gives the full variable domain: KAGVTQTPRYLIKTRGQQVTLSCSPISGHRSVSWYQQTPGQGLQFLFEYFSETQRNKGNFPGRFSGRQFSNSRSEMNVSTLELGDSALYLCASSLDPNLSEQYFGPGTRLTVT.

The sample holds a few counts of this clone. CDR3 in DNA: TGCGCCAGCAGTGAAGGGGCCGCGCGGTACGAGCAGTACTTC. Translating it yields CASSEGAARYEQYF. The V and J genes are TRBV10-2 and TRBJ2-7; tentative D call: TRBD1 (5 bases). This CDR3 has 14 amino acids. Germline V gene data show CDR1 as WSHSY and CDR2 as SAAADI. With 3 bases removed from V and 4 bases from J, the gap between germline ends came to 13 bases.

This clone has just a few counts. The rearrangement links TRBV7-2 to TRBJ2-7; 9 bases are shared with TRBD1. Germline CDR1 SGHTA, CDR2 FQGNSA. V lost 6 bases to trimming and J lost 6 bases; unmatched junction nucleotides: 9. The CDR3 runs 14 residues. CDR3 protein: CASREPGQGSEQYF. The CDR3, as DNA: TGTGCCAGCAGAGAGCCGGGACAGGGATCCGAGCAGTACTTC. Looking up the rest from reference TRBV7-2 and TRBJ2-7 gives the full variable domain: GAGVSQSPSNKVTEKGKDVELRCDPISGHTALYWYRQSLGQGLEFLIYFQGNSAPDKSGLPSDRFSAERTGGSVSTLTIQRTQQEDSAVYLCASREPGQGSEQYFGPGTRLTVT.